The rows below give T cell receptor beta chains drawn from one sample of a study of Ad26.COV2.S vaccination and SARS-CoV-2 variants. Method: immunoSEQ multiplex PCR; TCRdb's copy keeps in-frame clones and lacks some. The data hold roughly 380,000 clones, with roughly 90% observed a single time. The specimen comprised peripheral blood, sampled in a trial of Ad26.COV2.S vaccine versus placebo. All receptors derive from a person aged 18-65 years who received the Ad26.COV2.S COVID-19 vaccine or a placebo. CDR3s include the opening cysteine and the closing phenylalanine or tryptophan. The order of the fields is CDR3 DNA, CDR3 protein, V gene, J gene, clone size, D gene. The D gene is left open where the match is weak. Size is omitted from some rows. Given values are once, few, many or a class for expanded clones.

DNA: TGTGCCACCAGCAGGGGACAGGGGGCAACAGATACGCAGTATTTT
CDR3: CATSRGQGATDTQYF
V: TRBV15
J: TRBJ2-3
size: NA
D: TRBD1

DNA: TGTGCCACCAGCATTGGGCTGACTAGCGGGGGATCCCAAGAGACCCAGTACTTC
CDR3: CATSIGLTSGGSQETQYF
V: TRBV15
J: TRBJ2-5
size: NA
D: TRBD2

DNA: TGTGCCAGCAGGTCTCGGGCGGGGTCAGGAGAGACCCAGTACTTC
CDR3: CASRSRAGSGETQYF
V: TRBV7-3
J: TRBJ2-5
size: NA
D: NA

DNA: TGCGCCAGCAGCCAAGAATATCACTATGGCTACACCTTC
CDR3: CASSQEYHYGYTF
V: TRBV4-3
J: TRBJ1-2
size: NA
D: NA

DNA: TGTGCCAGCAGCTCTACCGGGCCCCAGGAGACCCAGTACTTC
CDR3: CASSSTGPQETQYF
V: TRBV7-9
J: TRBJ2-5
size: NA
D: NA

DNA: TGTGCCAGCAGCCAATCCTTAAATCCCCTAGCGGCGCAGTATTTT
CDR3: CASSQSLNPLAAQYF
V: TRBV4-2
J: TRBJ2-3
size: NA
D: TRBD2

DNA: TGTGCCAGCAGTTTCTCCGGGGCGGCAGATACGCAGTATTTT
CDR3: CASSFSGAADTQYF
V: TRBV28
J: TRBJ2-3
size: NA
D: NA

DNA: TGTGCCAGCAGTTACTGGCAGGAGATGAACTATGGCTACACCTTC
CDR3: CASSYWQEMNYGYTF
V: TRBV6-2/TRBV6-3
J: TRBJ1-2
size: NA
D: NA

DNA: TGTGCCAGCAGTTTTAGCGACTACAATGAGCAGTTCTTC
CDR3: CASSFSDYNEQFF
V: TRBV6-5
J: TRBJ2-1
size: NA
D: NA

DNA: TGTGCCAGCAGCGTAGAGCGGGAAGCCTACGAGCAGTACTTC
CDR3: CASSVEREAYEQYF
V: TRBV9
J: TRBJ2-7
size: NA
D: TRBD2

DNA: TGTGCCTGGAGTGTAAGCAGGAACACTGAAGCTTTCTTT
CDR3: CAWSVSRNTEAFF
V: TRBV30
J: TRBJ1-1
size: few
D: NA

DNA: TGCAGCGCAGAAGGGACAGTTGACTATGGCTACACCTTC
CDR3: CSAEGTVDYGYTF
V: TRBV29-1
J: TRBJ1-2
size: NA
D: TRBD1

DNA: TGTGCCAGCTCACCGGGCGAAGAAGAGACCCAGTACTTC
CDR3: CASSPGEEETQYF
V: TRBV18
J: TRBJ2-5
size: once
D: NA

DNA: TGTGCCAGCAAACCAGGGGGCTCAGCTAATGAAAAACTGTTTTTT
CDR3: CASKPGGSANEKLFF
V: TRBV6-5
J: TRBJ1-4
size: NA
D: TRBD1

DNA: TGTGCCAGCAGCCGGACTAGCGGGGGGGCCTCCTACAATGAGCAGTTCTTC
CDR3: CASSRTSGGASYNEQFF
V: TRBV6-2/TRBV6-3
J: TRBJ2-1
size: NA
D: TRBD2

DNA: TGCGCCAGCAGCCTGCGGGTGACAGGGGCTACAAAGAACACTGAAGCTTTCTTT
CDR3: CASSLRVTGATKNTEAFF
V: TRBV4-1
J: TRBJ1-1
size: NA
D: TRBD1

DNA: TGTGCCAGCAGCACCCCCGGCAGGTTCGATAGCAATCAGCCCCAGCATTTT
CDR3: CASSTPGRFDSNQPQHF
V: TRBV21-1
J: TRBJ1-5
size: NA
D: NA

DNA: TGTGCCAGCAGCAATTCCCCGAGCAGGTGGATCGGCGGCTACACCTTC
CDR3: CASSNSPSRWIGGYTF
V: TRBV3-1/TRBV3-2
J: TRBJ1-2
size: NA
D: NA

DNA: TGTGCCAGCCGCCCCTCCGCGAACACTGAAGCTTTCTTT
CDR3: CASRPSANTEAFF
V: TRBV5-4
J: TRBJ1-1
size: NA
D: NA

DNA: TGTGCCATCGCAGGACCCGGCTACACCTTC
CDR3: CAIAGPGYTF
V: TRBV6-5
J: TRBJ1-2
size: NA
D: NA

DNA: TGTGCCAGCAGCCAAGCAGAGACCCAGTACTTC
CDR3: CASSQAETQYF
V: TRBV7-9
J: TRBJ2-5
size: once
D: NA

DNA: TGTGCCAGCAGCGACGCCCGGGGTCCGACCAGTCGAGAGACCCAGTACTTC
CDR3: CASSDARGPTSRETQYF
V: TRBV5-4
J: TRBJ2-5
size: NA
D: NA

DNA: TGTGCCAGCAGCCCGACAGGGATCAATGAAAAACTGTTTTTT
CDR3: CASSPTGINEKLFF
V: TRBV7-9
J: TRBJ1-4
size: NA
D: TRBD1

DNA: TGTGCCAGCACCCCTGATGTTGGGGGAGAAGAGACCCAGTACTTC
CDR3: CASTPDVGGEETQYF
V: TRBV5-4
J: TRBJ2-5
size: NA
D: NA

DNA: TGTGCCAGCCGAACCTTTTACAGAGGGGGGCCTGGGGAGACCCAGTACTTC
CDR3: CASRTFYRGGPGETQYF
V: TRBV28
J: TRBJ2-5
size: NA
D: NA

DNA: TGTGCCAGCAGTCGCCAAGGACAGTTGATGAACACTGAAGCTTTCTTT
CDR3: CASSRQGQLMNTEAFF
V: TRBV6-2/TRBV6-3
J: TRBJ1-1
size: NA
D: NA

DNA: TGCGCCAGCAGCCAACTCTATTATGGATTGGAACACACAGATACGCAGTATTTT
CDR3: CASSQLYYGLEHTDTQYF
V: TRBV4-1
J: TRBJ2-3
size: once
D: NA

DNA: TGTGCCAGCGCGGGACTAGCGGGGTACTTTGCGGATACGCAGTATTTT
CDR3: CASAGLAGYFADTQYF
V: TRBV7-9
J: TRBJ2-3
size: NA
D: TRBD2

DNA: TGTGCCAGCAGCTTGAGGGGGACCAAAAACATTCAGTACTTC
CDR3: CASSLRGTKNIQYF
V: TRBV5-5
J: TRBJ2-4
size: NA
D: NA

DNA: TGTGCTATCACCTTGGGCCCGACTGGGTACCATGAGCAGTTCTTC
CDR3: CAITLGPTGYHEQFF
V: TRBV2
J: TRBJ2-1
size: NA
D: NA

DNA: TGTGCCATCAGTGATTTTGGACAGCCGAGCTCTGGAAACACCATATATTTT
CDR3: CAISDFGQPSSGNTIYF
V: TRBV10-3
J: TRBJ1-3
size: NA
D: NA

DNA: TGTGCCAGCAGCTTACAAACTACAGGGTACACCGGGGAGCTGTTTTTT
CDR3: CASSLQTTGYTGELFF
V: TRBV11-3
J: TRBJ2-2
size: NA
D: NA

DNA: TGTGCCTGGAGTGTTTGGGGGGTTGACGAAAAACTGTTTTTT
CDR3: CAWSVWGVDEKLFF
V: TRBV30
J: TRBJ1-4
size: NA
D: NA

DNA: TGTGCCAGCAGCCCCGGCGGGGCCAGGGATGAAAAACTGTTTTTT
CDR3: CASSPGGARDEKLFF
V: TRBV7-9
J: TRBJ1-4
size: NA
D: NA

DNA: TGTGCCAGCAGTTTGAAATTAGGGGTCACTGAAGCTTTCTTT
CDR3: CASSLKLGVTEAFF
V: TRBV27
J: TRBJ1-1
size: few
D: NA

DNA: TGTGCCAGCAACCCTGTGCTACGGGACAGCTATTCCTACAATGAGCAGTTCTTC
CDR3: CASNPVLRDSYSYNEQFF
V: TRBV5-5
J: TRBJ2-1
size: NA
D: TRBD1

DNA: TGTGCCAGCAGTTCGGGGGGGGGCGGATATAGCAATCAGCCCCAGCATTTT
CDR3: CASSSGGGGYSNQPQHF
V: TRBV6-2/TRBV6-3
J: TRBJ1-5
size: NA
D: NA

DNA: TGTGCCAGCAGCTTGTGGACCGCTGAAGCTTTCTTT
CDR3: CASSLWTAEAFF
V: TRBV5-8
J: TRBJ1-1
size: NA
D: NA

DNA: TGTGCCACCAGTGATTCGGTGACCGGGATGGGACGGGATACGCAGTATTTT
CDR3: CATSDSVTGMGRDTQYF
V: TRBV24-1
J: TRBJ2-3
size: NA
D: NA

DNA: TGTGCCAGCAGGCGGAGGGGGGGCGCAGATCCCTACGAGCAGTACTTC
CDR3: CASRRRGGADPYEQYF
V: TRBV9
J: TRBJ2-7
size: NA
D: NA

DNA: TGTGCCTGGGAAATGGAATCTGGGGCCAACGTCCTGACTTTC
CDR3: CAWEMESGANVLTF
V: TRBV30
J: TRBJ2-6
size: NA
D: NA

DNA: TGTGCCAGCAGTTTAACCCAGTTTTCACCCCTCCACTTT
CDR3: CASSLTQFSPLHF
V: TRBV12-3/TRBV12-4
J: TRBJ1-6
size: NA
D: NA

DNA: TGCGCCAGCGCGCGGGGCCACCAAGAGACCCAGTACTTC
CDR3: CASARGHQETQYF
V: TRBV10-2
J: TRBJ2-5
size: NA
D: NA

DNA: TGTGCCAGCTCGAAGGGCTACGAGCAGTACTTC
CDR3: CASSKGYEQYF
V: TRBV6-5
J: TRBJ2-7
size: NA
D: NA

DNA: TGTGCCAGCAGCCCGACAGTGAACACTGAAGCTTTCTTT
CDR3: CASSPTVNTEAFF
V: TRBV4-2
J: TRBJ1-1
size: NA
D: NA

DNA: TGTGCCAGCAGCTTAGCGAGGGGCCAGCTTTACTCTGGGGCCAACGTCCTGACTTTC
CDR3: CASSLARGQLYSGANVLTF
V: TRBV7-9
J: TRBJ2-6
size: once
D: NA

DNA: TGTGCCAGCAGCGTAGGAGACAGGGGCCGGGGCGAGCAGTACTTC
CDR3: CASSVGDRGRGEQYF
V: TRBV9
J: TRBJ2-7
size: NA
D: TRBD1

DNA: TGCGCCAGCAGCCAAGAGCGCCCTCGAAGCCCCCGGGCGGACTATGGCTACACCTTC
CDR3: CASSQERPRSPRADYGYTF
V: TRBV4-3
J: TRBJ1-2
size: NA
D: NA

DNA: TGTGCCAGCGATTTGACAGGAACCACAGATACGCAGTATTTT
CDR3: CASDLTGTTDTQYF
V: TRBV6-5
J: TRBJ2-3
size: NA
D: NA

DNA: TGTGCCAGCAGCCAAGATTTAGCGGGGGGGCGGAATGAGCAGTTCTTC
CDR3: CASSQDLAGGRNEQFF
V: TRBV4-2
J: TRBJ2-1
size: NA
D: TRBD2

DNA: TGCGCCAGTAAAGACCTAGCGTCGGGGCAAGAGACCCAGTACTTC
CDR3: CASKDLASGQETQYF
V: TRBV5-1
J: TRBJ2-5
size: NA
D: NA

DNA: TGTGCCATCAGCTCGCCCGAGGGCACTGAAGCTTTCTTT
CDR3: CAISSPEGTEAFF
V: TRBV10-3
J: TRBJ1-1
size: NA
D: NA

DNA: TGCGCCAGCAGCACCGGACTCCAAGGGACCCAGTACTTC
CDR3: CASSTGLQGTQYF
V: TRBV5-1
J: TRBJ2-5
size: NA
D: NA

DNA: TGTGCCAGCAGTGAGACTAGCGGGGGACCCGGGTATGATACGCAGTATTTT
CDR3: CASSETSGGPGYDTQYF
V: TRBV6-1
J: TRBJ2-3
size: NA
D: TRBD2

DNA: TGTGCCAGCAGTATGTGGTCAGTCGGGCAGCACTACGAGCAGTACTTC
CDR3: CASSMWSVGQHYEQYF
V: TRBV5-6
J: TRBJ2-7
size: NA
D: NA

DNA: TGTGCCAGCTCGAAAGACCGTTACAATGAGCAGTTCTTC
CDR3: CASSKDRYNEQFF
V: TRBV11-3
J: TRBJ2-1
size: NA
D: NA

DNA: TGCGCCAGCAGCTCCGGAAACGAGCAGTACTTC
CDR3: CASSSGNEQYF
V: TRBV5-1
J: TRBJ2-7
size: NA
D: NA